These T cell receptor beta chains were read from a single sample in a study of T-cell memory formation after mild COVID-19. TCRdb itself ran the 5' RACE reads through MiXCR, one entry per CDR3 protein. Here the sample spans around 300,000 distinct CDR3 sequences, about a sixth being singletons. The sequencing sample was made of PBMCs or a T cell subset sorted from them (not recorded which). The receptors come from a man aged 18 to 35 who had mild COVID-19 (a few samples of this study predate the infection). Cell type and time point are not known. CDR3s include the opening cysteine and the closing phenylalanine or tryptophan. D genes are given only for firm matches. Size values are once, few and many counts, or a class for expanded clones, and some rows have none.

TRBJ2-3 | TRBV30 | many | - | CAWNRDFTDTQYF | TGTGCCTGGAACAGGGATTTCACAGATACGCAGTATTTT
TRBJ1-4 | TRBV28 | few | - | CASTLRVQPITNEKLFF | TGTGCCAGCACCCTACGGGTCCAGCCGATAACTAATGAAAAACTGTTTTTT
TRBJ2-3 | TRBV7-2 | many | TRBD1 | CASSDRTGKYTDTQYF | TGTGCCAGCAGCGACCGGACAGGGAAGTACACAGATACGCAGTATTTT
TRBJ2-3 | TRBV12-3/TRBV12-4 | few | TRBD2 | CASSLGLAGPPDTQYF | TGTGCCAGCAGCCTTGGACTAGCCGGGCCGCCAGATACGCAGTATTTT
TRBJ2-2 | TRBV5-1 | many | - | CASSLVLDPGELFF | TGCGCCAGCAGCTTGGTACTAGATCCCGGGGAGCTGTTTTTT
TRBJ2-6 | TRBV10-2 | - | TRBD1 | CASIGQGGGANVLTF | TGCGCCAGCATCGGACAGGGCGGTGGGGCCAACGTCCTGACTTTC
TRBJ2-3 | TRBV3-1 | - | - | CASTPRVGERTQYF | TGTGCCAGCACCCCGAGGGTCGGGGAACGAACGCAGTATTTT
TRBJ2-5 | TRBV5-4 | many | - | CASSLVEQETQYF | TGTGCCAGCAGCTTGGTGGAACAAGAGACCCAGTACTTC
TRBJ2-3 | TRBV10-2 | - | - | CASGRLNTDTQYF | TGCGCCAGCGGCCGACTGAACACAGATACGCAGTATTTT
TRBJ2-3 | TRBV4-1 | few | TRBD2 | CASSQAPLAAHTDTQYF | TGCGCCAGCAGCCAGGCCCCACTAGCGGCACACACAGATACGCAGTATTTT
TRBJ1-2 | TRBV9 | - | TRBD1 | CASSPHDRVYGYTF | TGTGCCAGCAGCCCTCATGACAGGGTCTACGGCTACACCTTC
TRBJ1-5 | TRBV12-3/TRBV12-4 | few | - | CASSLEPDLPLYSNQPQHF | TGTGCCAGCAGTTTAGAGCCCGACTTACCCCTTTATAGCAATCAGCCCCAGCATTTT